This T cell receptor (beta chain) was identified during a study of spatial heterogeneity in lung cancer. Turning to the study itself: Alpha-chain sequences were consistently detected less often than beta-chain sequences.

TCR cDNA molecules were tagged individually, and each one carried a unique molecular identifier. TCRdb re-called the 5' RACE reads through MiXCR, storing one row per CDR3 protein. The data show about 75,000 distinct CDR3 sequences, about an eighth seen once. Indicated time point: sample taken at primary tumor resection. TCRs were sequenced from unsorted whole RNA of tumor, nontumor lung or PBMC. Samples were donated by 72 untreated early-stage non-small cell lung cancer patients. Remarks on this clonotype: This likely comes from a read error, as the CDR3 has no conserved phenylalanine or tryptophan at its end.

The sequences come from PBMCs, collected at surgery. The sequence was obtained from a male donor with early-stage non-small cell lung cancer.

The CDR3 sequence is CASSPTTGLNEKLFS. The DNA for the CDR3 is TGTGCCAGCTCACCGACGACAGGTCTTAATGAAAAACTGTTTTCT. The rearrangement joins TRBV18 to TRBJ1-4; TRBD1 might be the D (6 bases). V shed 3 bases and J shed 4 bases, with 12 bases lying between them. CDR1 KGHSH and CDR2 LQKENI come from the germline V gene. The CDR3 extends over 15 amino acids.